These 10 T cell receptor beta chains were sequenced from one sample in a study of graft-versus-host responses after intestinal transplantation. No antigen is known for these receptors. Data came from immunoSEQ multiplex PCR; TCRdb stores just in-frame clones and leaves some out. This table has 75,000 to 95,000 clones, approximately 90% appearing once. The sample was unstimulated CD4+ T cells sorted from spleen or lymph node cells, taken before transplant. The receptors come from a human donor who was the organ donor for an intestinal transplant.

The chain couples TRBV5-1 to TRBJ2-3; the D gene is possibly TRBD2 (5 bases). Looked up from germline, CDR1 is SGHRS and CDR2 is YFSETQ. Trimming took off 1 base at V and 3 bases at J, with 12 bases between the two ends. CDR3 length equals 15 residues. DNA for the CDR3: TGCGCCAGCAGCTTGTATGGGAGAGGGACAGATACGCAGTATTTT. Its protein is CASSLYGRGTDTQYF.

The V call is TRBV9, the J call TRBJ2-1; 14 bases are shared with TRBD2. The CDR3 is 15 residues long. V shed 0 bases, J shed 15 bases, and the junction held 8 bases outside the gene matches. Germline values: CDR1 SGDLS, CDR2 YYNGEE. CDR3 sequence reads: CASSVESRLAGGMFF. The CDR3 region has the DNA TGTGCCAGCAGCGTAGAGAGCCGACTAGCGGGGGGGATGTTCTTC.

J is TRBJ1-1 and V is TRBV27, with a weak D call TRBD1 (5 bases). Germline V CDR1 and CDR2: MNHEY, SMNVEV (reference sequence). The V end was cut by 4 bases, the J end by 3 bases, with 15 bases between. There are 15 residues in the CDR3. As DNA, the CDR3 is TGTGCCAGCAGTTACACGTCCAGGGCGGACACTGAAGCTTTCTTT. Its translation: CASSYTSRADTEAFF.

CDR3 sequence reads: CSAAPAGGYTF. In nucleotides, the CDR3 is TGCAGTGCTGCGCCTGCCGGTGGCTACACCTTC. The genes are TRBV20-1 and TRBJ1-2; D not certain. The CDR3 sequence is 11 residues long. Per germline, CDR1 DFQATT and CDR2 SNEGSKA (reference sequence). The V end lost 5 bases, the J end lost 7 bases, and 11 bases lay between the germline ends.

The chain links TRBV11-2 to TRBJ2-5, with 10 positions matching TRBD1. The ends lost 6 bases at V and 5 bases at J; junction bases unmatched: 0. This CDR3 is 12 amino acids long. Germline V lookup: CDR1 SGHAT, CDR2 FQNNGV. CDR3 sequence: CASRTGGETQYF. DNA for the CDR3: TGTGCCAGCAGGACAGGGGGCGAGACCCAGTACTTC.

In nucleotides, the CDR3 is TGTGCCAGCAGCCCCGTCGGGAAGACCCAGTACTTC. This encodes CASSPVGKTQYF. V gene TRBV7-7 combines with J gene TRBJ2-5, with TRBD2 as a possible D gene (5 bases). The V gene lost 5 bases and the J gene lost 6 bases, with 10 bases spanning the gap. Germline CDR1 and CDR2: SSHAT and FNYEAQ (reference sequence). CDR3 length equals 12 residues.

The chain links TRBV6-1 to TRBJ2-7; maybe TRBD2 (6 bases). Germline assignment: CDR1 MNHNS and CDR2 SASEGT. Trimming stripped 7 bases from V and 4 bases from J, with 20 bases between. The CDR3 has 15 residues. CDR3 sequence (DNA): TGTGCCAGCACCGGCGGGAACAGTCCTAATTACGAGCAGTACTTC. Its protein is CASTGGNSPNYEQYF.

The chain is built from TRBV6-1 and TRBJ2-3; TRBD1 matches at 9 bases. The J segment lost 5 bases and the V segment lost 5 bases, leaving 2 bases of the junction unmatched. Per the germline V gene, CDR1 is MNHNS and CDR2 is SASEGT. CDR3 length: 13 residues. The CDR3 sequence is CASSLDRGDTQYF. The CDR3 nucleotides are TGTGCCAGCAGTCTGGACAGGGGAGATACGCAGTATTTT.

This chain joins TRBV5-1 and TRBJ2-3; D call uncertain. CDR1 and CDR2 (germline): SGHRS, YFSETQ. Trimming cost V 2 bases and J 2 bases, with 9 bases left between them. The CDR3 sequence is 14 residues long. The CDR3 nucleotides read TGCGCCAGCAGCTTAGGCGGCTACACAGATACGCAGTATTTT. This codes for CASSLGGYTDTQYF. Supplemented by reference TRBV5-1 and TRBJ2-3, the full variable domain reads KAGVTQTPRYLIKTRGQQVTLSCSPISGHRSVSWYQQTPGQGLQFLFEYFSETQRNKGNFPGRFSGRQFSNSRSEMNVSTLELGDSALYLCASSLGGYTDTQYFGPGTRLTVL.

V usage is TRBV15 and J usage is TRBJ1-2, with D tentatively TRBD1 (6 bases). Trimming stripped 0 bases from V and 3 bases from J, with 23 bases between. The CDR3 has 19 residues. Germline V gene lookup returns CDR1 LNHNV and CDR2 YYDKDF (reference sequence). In nucleotides, the CDR3 is TGTGCCACCAGCAGAGATTTGCCCACAATGTACAGGGTGGACTATGGCTACACCTTC. This encodes CATSRDLPTMYRVDYGYTF.